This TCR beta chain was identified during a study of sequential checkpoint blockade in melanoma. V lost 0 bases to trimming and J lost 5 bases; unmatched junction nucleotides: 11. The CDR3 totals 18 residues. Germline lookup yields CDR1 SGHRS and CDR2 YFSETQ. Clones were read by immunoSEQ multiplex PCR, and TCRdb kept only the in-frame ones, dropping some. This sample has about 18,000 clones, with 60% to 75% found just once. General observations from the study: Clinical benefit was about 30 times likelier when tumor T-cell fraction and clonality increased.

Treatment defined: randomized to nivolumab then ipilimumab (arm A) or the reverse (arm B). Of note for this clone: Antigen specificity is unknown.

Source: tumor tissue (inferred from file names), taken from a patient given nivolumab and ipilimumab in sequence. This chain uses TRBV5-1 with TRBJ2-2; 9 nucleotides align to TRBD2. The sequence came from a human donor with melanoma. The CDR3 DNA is TGCGCCAGCAGCTTGGTGCTAGCGGGGCGGTGGAAAACCGGGGAGCTGTTTTTT. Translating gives CASSLVLAGRWKTGELFF.